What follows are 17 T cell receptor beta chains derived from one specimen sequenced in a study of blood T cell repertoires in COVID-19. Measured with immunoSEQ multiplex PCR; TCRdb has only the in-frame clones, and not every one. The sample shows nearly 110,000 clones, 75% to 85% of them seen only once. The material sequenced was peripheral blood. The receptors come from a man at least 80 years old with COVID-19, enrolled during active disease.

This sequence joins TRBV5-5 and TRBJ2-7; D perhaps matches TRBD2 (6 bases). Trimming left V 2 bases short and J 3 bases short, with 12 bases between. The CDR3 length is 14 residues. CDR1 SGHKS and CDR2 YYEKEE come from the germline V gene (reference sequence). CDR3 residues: CASSLGLTNYEQYF. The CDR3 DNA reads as TGTGCCAGCAGCTTAGGACTAACAAACTACGAGCAGTACTTC.

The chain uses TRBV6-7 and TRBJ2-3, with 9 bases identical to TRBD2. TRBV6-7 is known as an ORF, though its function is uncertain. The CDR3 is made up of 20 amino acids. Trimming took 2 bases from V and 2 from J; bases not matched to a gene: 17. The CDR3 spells CASSYNRLAGVTGTTDTQYF. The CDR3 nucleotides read TGTGCCAGCAGTTACAATAGATTAGCGGGAGTTACTGGAACCACAGATACGCAGTATTTT.

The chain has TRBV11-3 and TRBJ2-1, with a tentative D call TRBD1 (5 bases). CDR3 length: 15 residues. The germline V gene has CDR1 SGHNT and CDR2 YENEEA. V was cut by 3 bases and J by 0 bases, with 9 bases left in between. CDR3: CASSFSGHSYNEQFF. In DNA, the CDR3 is TGTGCCAGCAGCTTCTCAGGGCACTCCTACAATGAGCAGTTCTTC.

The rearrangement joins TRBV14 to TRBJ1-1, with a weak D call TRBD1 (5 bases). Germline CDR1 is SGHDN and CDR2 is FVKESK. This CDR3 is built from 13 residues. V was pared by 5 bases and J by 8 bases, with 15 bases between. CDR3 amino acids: CASSSTGLGEAFF. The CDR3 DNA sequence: TGTGCCAGCAGCTCTACAGGATTAGGGGAAGCTTTCTTT. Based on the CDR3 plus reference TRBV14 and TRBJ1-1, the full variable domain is EAGVTQFPSHSVIEKGQTVTLRCDPISGHDNLYWYRRVMGKEIKFLLHFVKESKQDESGMPNNRFLAERTGGTYSTLKVQPAELEDSGVYFCASSSTGLGEAFFGQGTRLTVV.

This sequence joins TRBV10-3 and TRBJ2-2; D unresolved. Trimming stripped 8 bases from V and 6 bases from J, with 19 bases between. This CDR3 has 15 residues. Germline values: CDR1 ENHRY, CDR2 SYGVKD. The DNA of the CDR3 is TGTGCCATCCCCCGACGAGGCGGAACGGCCGGGGAGCTGTTTTTT. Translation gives CAIPRRGGTAGELFF.

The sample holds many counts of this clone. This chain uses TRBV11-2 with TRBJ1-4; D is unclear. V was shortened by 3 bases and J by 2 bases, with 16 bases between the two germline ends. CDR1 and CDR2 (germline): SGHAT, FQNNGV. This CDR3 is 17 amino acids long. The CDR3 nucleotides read TGTGCCAGCAGCTTCGATTTATACATGGGCACTAATGAAAAACTGTTTTTT. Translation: CASSFDLYMGTNEKLFF.

The CDR3, as DNA: TGTGCCAGCAACCCCGTGCGGGGGAAATATGGGGCAGATACGCAGTATTTT. Encoded protein: CASNPVRGKYGADTQYF. The rearrangement uses TRBV21-1 and TRBJ2-3; TRBD2 is taken as the D call from the table, unchecked against the DNA. TRBV21-1 is classified as a pseudogene. The CDR3 is 17 amino acids.

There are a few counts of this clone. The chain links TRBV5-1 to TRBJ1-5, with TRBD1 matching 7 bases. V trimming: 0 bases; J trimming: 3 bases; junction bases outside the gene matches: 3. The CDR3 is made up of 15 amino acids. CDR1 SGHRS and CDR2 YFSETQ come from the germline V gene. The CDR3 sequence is CASSLGTGYNQPQHF. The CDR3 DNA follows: TGCGCCAGCAGCTTGGGGACAGGCTACAATCAGCCCCAGCATTTT.

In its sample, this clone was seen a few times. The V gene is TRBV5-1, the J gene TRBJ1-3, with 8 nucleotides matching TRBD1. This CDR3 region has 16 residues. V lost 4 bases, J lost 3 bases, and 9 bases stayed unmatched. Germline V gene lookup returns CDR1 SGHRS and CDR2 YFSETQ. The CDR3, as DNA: TGCGCCAGCAGCCCCCAGGGGGCTTTAGGTGGAAACACCATATATTTT. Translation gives CASSPQGALGGNTIYF.

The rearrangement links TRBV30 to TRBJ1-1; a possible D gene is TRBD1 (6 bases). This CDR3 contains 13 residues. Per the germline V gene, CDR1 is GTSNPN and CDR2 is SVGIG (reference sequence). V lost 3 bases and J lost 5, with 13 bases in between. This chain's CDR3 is CAWRVRGGTEAFF. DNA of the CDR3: TGTGCCTGGAGGGTCCGAGGGGGAACTGAAGCTTTCTTT.

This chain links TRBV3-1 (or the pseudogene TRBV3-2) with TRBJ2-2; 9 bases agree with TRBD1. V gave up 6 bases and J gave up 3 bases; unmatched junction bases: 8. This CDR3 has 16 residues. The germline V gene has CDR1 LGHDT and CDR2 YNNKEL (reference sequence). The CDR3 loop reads CASRPTGGADTGELFF. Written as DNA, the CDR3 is TGTGCCAGCAGACCTACAGGGGGCGCGGACACCGGGGAGCTGTTTTTT.

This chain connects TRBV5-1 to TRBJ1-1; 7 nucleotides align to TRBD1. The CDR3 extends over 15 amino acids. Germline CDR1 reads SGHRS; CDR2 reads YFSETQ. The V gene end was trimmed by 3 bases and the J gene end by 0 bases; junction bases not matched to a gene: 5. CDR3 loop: CASSSPGGMNTEAFF. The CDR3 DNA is TGCGCCAGCAGCTCCCCAGGGGGAATGAACACTGAAGCTTTCTTT.

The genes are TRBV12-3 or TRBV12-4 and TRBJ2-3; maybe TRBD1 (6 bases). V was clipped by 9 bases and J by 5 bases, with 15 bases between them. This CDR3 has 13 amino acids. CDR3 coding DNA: TGTGCCAGTGAGGGGGTAGCGAGAGATACGCAGTATTTT. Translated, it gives CASEGVARDTQYF.

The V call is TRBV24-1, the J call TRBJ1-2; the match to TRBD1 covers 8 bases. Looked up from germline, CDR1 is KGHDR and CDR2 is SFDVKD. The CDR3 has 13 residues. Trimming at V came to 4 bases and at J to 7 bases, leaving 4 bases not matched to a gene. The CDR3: CATSDQGAPGYTF. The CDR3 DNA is TGTGCCACCAGTGACCAGGGGGCCCCTGGCTACACCTTC.

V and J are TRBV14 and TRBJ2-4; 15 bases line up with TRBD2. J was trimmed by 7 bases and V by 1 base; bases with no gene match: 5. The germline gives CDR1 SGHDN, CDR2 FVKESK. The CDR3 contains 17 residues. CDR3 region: CASSQVGTSGRRNIQYF. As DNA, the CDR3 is TGTGCCAGCAGCCAAGTTGGGACTAGCGGGAGGAGGAACATTCAGTACTTC.

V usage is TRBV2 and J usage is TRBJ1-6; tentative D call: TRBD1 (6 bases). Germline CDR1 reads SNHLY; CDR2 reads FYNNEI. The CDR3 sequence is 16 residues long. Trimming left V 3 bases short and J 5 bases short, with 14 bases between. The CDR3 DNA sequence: TGTGCCAGCAGTGAGAGTGGACAGCGAGATAATTCACCCCTCCACTTT. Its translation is CASSESGQRDNSPLHF.

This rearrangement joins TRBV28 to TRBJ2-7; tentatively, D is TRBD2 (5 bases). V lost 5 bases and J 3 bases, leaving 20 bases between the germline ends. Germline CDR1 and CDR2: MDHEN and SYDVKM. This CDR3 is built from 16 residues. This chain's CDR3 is CASSRTLVRGNYEQYF. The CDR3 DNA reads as TGTGCCAGCAGTCGAACCTTAGTTCGAGGGAACTACGAGCAGTACTTC. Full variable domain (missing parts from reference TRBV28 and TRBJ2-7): DVKVTQSSRYLVKRTGEKVFLECVQDMDHENMFWYRQDPGLGLRLIYFSYDVKMKEKGDIPEGYSVSREKKERFSLILESASTNQTSMYLCASSRTLVRGNYEQYFGPGTRLTVT.